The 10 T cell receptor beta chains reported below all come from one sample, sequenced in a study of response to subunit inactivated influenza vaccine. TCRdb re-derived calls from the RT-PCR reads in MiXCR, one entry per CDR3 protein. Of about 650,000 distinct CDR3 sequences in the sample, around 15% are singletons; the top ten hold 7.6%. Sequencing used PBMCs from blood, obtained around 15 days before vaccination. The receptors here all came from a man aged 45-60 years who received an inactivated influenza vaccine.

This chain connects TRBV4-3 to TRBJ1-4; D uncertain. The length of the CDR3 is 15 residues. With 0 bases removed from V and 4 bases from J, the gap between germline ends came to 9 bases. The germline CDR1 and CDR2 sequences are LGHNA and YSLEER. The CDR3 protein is CASSQEDFRNEKLFF. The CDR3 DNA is TGCGCCAGCAGCCAAGAGGACTTCCGTAATGAAAAACTGTTTTTT.

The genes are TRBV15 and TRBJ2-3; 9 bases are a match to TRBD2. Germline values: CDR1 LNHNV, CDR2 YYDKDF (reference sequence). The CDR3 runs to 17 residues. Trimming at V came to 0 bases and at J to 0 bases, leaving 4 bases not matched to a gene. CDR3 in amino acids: CATSRDSGTSSTDTQYF. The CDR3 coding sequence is TGTGCCACCAGCAGAGATTCGGGGACTAGCAGCACAGATACGCAGTATTTT.

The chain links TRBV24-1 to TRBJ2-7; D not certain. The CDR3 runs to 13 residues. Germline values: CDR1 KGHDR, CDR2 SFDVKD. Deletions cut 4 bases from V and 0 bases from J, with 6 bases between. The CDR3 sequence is CATSETNSYEQYF. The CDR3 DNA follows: TGTGCCACCAGTGAAACCAACTCCTACGAGCAGTACTTC.

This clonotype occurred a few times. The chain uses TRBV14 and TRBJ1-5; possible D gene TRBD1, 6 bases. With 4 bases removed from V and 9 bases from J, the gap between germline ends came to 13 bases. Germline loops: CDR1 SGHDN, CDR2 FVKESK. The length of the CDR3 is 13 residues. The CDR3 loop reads CASSRTAFAPQHF. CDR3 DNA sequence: TGTGCCAGCAGCCGGACAGCTTTCGCGCCCCAGCATTTT. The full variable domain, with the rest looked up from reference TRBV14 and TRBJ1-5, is EAGVTQFPSHSVIEKGQTVTLRCDPISGHDNLYWYRRVMGKEIKFLLHFVKESKQDESGMPNNRFLAERTGGTYSTLKVQPAELEDSGVYFCASSRTAFAPQHFGDGTRLSIL.

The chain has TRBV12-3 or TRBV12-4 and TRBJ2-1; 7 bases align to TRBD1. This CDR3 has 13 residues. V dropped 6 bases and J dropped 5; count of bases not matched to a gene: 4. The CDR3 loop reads CASRGTVNNEQFF. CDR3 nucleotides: TGTGCCAGCAGGGGGACAGTTAACAATGAGCAGTTCTTC.

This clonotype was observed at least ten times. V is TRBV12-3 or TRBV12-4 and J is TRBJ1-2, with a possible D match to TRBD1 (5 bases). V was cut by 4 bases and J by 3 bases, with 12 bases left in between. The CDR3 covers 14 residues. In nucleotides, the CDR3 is TGTGCCAGCAGTTGGGCCGGGGGGGACTATGGCTACACCTTC. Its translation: CASSWAGGDYGYTF.

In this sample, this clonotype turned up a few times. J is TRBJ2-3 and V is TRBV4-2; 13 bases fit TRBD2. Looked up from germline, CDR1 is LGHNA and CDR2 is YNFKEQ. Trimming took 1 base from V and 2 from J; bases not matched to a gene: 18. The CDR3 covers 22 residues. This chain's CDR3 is CASSQVLYGTSGATDATDTQYF. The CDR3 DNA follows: TGTGCCAGCAGCCAAGTGCTTTATGGGACTAGCGGGGCCACCGACGCCACAGATACGCAGTATTTT.

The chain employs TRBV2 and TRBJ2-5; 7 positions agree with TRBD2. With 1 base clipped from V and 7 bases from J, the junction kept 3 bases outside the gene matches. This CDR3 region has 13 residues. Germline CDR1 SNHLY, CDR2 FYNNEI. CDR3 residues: CASSEVREGTQYF. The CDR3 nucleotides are TGTGCCAGCAGTGAAGTCAGGGAGGGGACCCAGTACTTC.

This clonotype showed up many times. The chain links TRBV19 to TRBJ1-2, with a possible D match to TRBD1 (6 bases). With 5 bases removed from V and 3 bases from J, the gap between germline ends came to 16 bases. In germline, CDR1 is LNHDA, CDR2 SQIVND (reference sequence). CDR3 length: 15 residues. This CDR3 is CASSHRFGQHYGYTF. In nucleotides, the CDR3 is TGTGCCAGTAGTCACCGTTTTGGACAGCACTATGGCTACACCTTC.

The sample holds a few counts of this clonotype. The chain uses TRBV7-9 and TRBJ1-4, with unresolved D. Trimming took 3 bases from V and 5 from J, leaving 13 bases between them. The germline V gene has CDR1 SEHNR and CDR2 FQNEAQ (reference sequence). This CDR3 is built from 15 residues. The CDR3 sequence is CASSFSEGGNEKLFF. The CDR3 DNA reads TGTGCCAGCAGCTTTTCGGAAGGAGGGAATGAAAAACTGTTTTTT.